The next 16 T cell receptor beta chains were all read from a single sample in a study of blood T cell repertoires in COVID-19. Clones were read by immunoSEQ multiplex PCR, and TCRdb kept only the in-frame ones, dropping some. The repertoire consists of approximately 75,000 clones, with roughly 88% occurring once and the leading ten covering 20% to 25%. The sequenced material came from peripheral blood. Receptors were obtained from a woman in her 50s with acute or convalescent COVID-19.

The V and J genes are TRBV5-8 and TRBJ2-4; a weak D match, TRBD1 (6 bases). V lost 3 bases to trimming and J lost 6 bases, with 13 bases between them. Germline CDR1 and CDR2: SGHTS and YDEGEE. There are 14 residues in the CDR3. CDR3 residues: CASSSGQKRNIQYF. The DNA for the CDR3 is TGTGCCAGCAGCTCAGGACAGAAACGAAACATTCAGTACTTC.

The V gene is TRBV19, the J gene TRBJ2-2, with D perhaps matching TRBD2 (6 bases). The germline gives CDR1 LNHDA, CDR2 SQIVND (reference sequence). The germline V and J ends were trimmed by 5 bases and 8 bases, with 21 bases remaining between them. The length of the CDR3 is 16 residues. The CDR3 DNA follows: TGTGCCAGTAGTGGAGGGCGAGGCCTAGGACGGGGGGAGCTGTTTTTT. Residues: CASSGGRGLGRGELFF.

The genes are TRBV3-1 (or the pseudogene TRBV3-2) and TRBJ2-1, with D tentatively TRBD1 (5 bases). The CDR3 is 17 amino acids. V lost 5 bases, J lost 7 bases, and 24 bases lay in between. Germline-derived CDR1 and CDR2 are LGHDT and YNNKEL (reference sequence). The DNA for the CDR3 is TGTGCCAGCAGCTCGCGGATCTTCAGGGTGGGCAGGAATGAGCAGTTCTTC. This encodes CASSSRIFRVGRNEQFF.

The chain joins TRBV7-2 to TRBJ2-7; 12 bases agree with TRBD2. Germline-derived CDR1 and CDR2 are SGHTA and FQGNSA. Trimming removed 1 base from V and 4 bases from J; junction bases left unmatched: 2. The CDR3 loop spans 15 amino acids. Written as DNA, the CDR3 is TGTGCCAGCAGCTTAGGCCTAGCGGGAGGGTACGAGCAGTACTTC. Translation gives CASSLGLAGGYEQYF.

The J gene is TRBJ2-1, the V gene TRBV6-2 or TRBV6-3; 11 bases map to TRBD2. After removal of 5 bases from V and 1 base from J, the junction contained 7 bases not matched to a gene. The CDR3 runs to 17 residues. CDR1 is MNHEY, CDR2 SVGEGT, per germline. The CDR3 region has the DNA TGTGCCAGCAGTCCCGGACTAGCGGGCTTTTCCTACAATGAGCAGTTCTTC. Protein product: CASSPGLAGFSYNEQFF.

The V and J genes are TRBV3-1 (or the pseudogene TRBV3-2) and TRBJ2-1, with a possible D match to TRBD1 (5 bases). The CDR3 is 15 amino acids. The germline CDR1 and CDR2 sequences are LGHDT and YNNKEL (reference sequence). Trimming removed 0 bases at V and 3 bases at J, with 9 bases between. The CDR3 nucleotides are TGTGCCAGCAGCCAAGAGTGGCAGGGCTACAATGAGCAGTTCTTC. Translation: CASSQEWQGYNEQFF.

This chain joins TRBV7-2 and TRBJ1-2; perhaps TRBD1 as D (6 bases). The CDR3 has 13 residues. Germline V gene data show CDR1 as SGHTA and CDR2 as FQGNSA. V was clipped by 3 bases and J by 8 bases, with 13 bases between them. In DNA, the CDR3 is TGTGCCAGCAGCTTCACAGGAACAGGGGGCTACACCTTC. This translates into CASSFTGTGGYTF.

The chain employs TRBV7-2 and TRBJ1-6; the D is unclear. The CDR3 is 16 amino acids. Germline V gives CDR1 SGHTA, CDR2 FQGNSA. V lost 1 base, J lost 7 bases, and 14 bases lay in between. This CDR3 is CASSLEVGRSNSPLHF. In DNA form, the CDR3 reads TGTGCCAGCAGCTTAGAGGTGGGCAGGTCAAATTCACCCCTCCACTTT.

The rearrangement joins TRBV13 to TRBJ2-1, with 12 bases identical to TRBD2. Germline values: CDR1 PRHDT, CDR2 FYEKMQ (reference sequence). With V trimmed by 5 bases and J by 3 bases, 8 bases remained unmatched. The CDR3 totals 17 residues. The CDR3 DNA sequence: TGTGCCAGCAGCGCCCGGACTAGCGGGGAAAACTACAATGAGCAGTTCTTC. It translates to CASSARTSGENYNEQFF.

The chain uses TRBV30 and TRBJ2-1; a weak D match, TRBD2 (6 bases). V was trimmed by 3 bases and J by 9 bases, leaving 15 bases between them. The CDR3 totals 13 residues. The germline V gene encodes CDR1 GTSNPN and CDR2 SVGIG (reference sequence). CDR3 coding DNA: TGTGCCTGGAGAAGGTCCCTCGGGAGTGAGCAGTTCTTC. It encodes CAWRRSLGSEQFF.

J is TRBJ2-7 and V is TRBV6-5; weak D call: TRBD1 (6 bases). CDR1 MNHEY and CDR2 SVGAGI come from the germline V gene. The V end lost 6 bases, the J end lost 4 bases, and 19 bases lay between the germline ends. The CDR3 has 15 amino acids. Here the CDR3 DNA reads TGTGCCAGCAGACTCGGACAGCTCGGTGGGTACGAGCAGTACTTC. Translation: CASRLGQLGGYEQYF.

V is TRBV2 and J is TRBJ1-4, with D maybe TRBD1 (5 bases). This CDR3 region has 13 residues. Trimming took 4 bases from V and 8 from J, leaving 11 bases between them. Germline values: CDR1 SNHLY, CDR2 FYNNEI. This CDR3 is CASSGWGEEKLFF. The CDR3 DNA reads TGTGCCAGCAGTGGCTGGGGGGAAGAAAAACTGTTTTTT.

This chain's CDR3 is CAISESGGARPSSYEQYF. The CDR3 DNA sequence: TGTGCCATCAGTGAGTCGGGGGGGGCACGCCCGAGCTCCTACGAGCAGTACTTC. The V call is TRBV10-3, the J call TRBJ2-7; possibly TRBD2 for D (7 bases). Looked up from germline, CDR1 is ENHRY and CDR2 is SYGVKD. This CDR3 spans 18 amino acids. The germline V and J ends were trimmed by 0 bases and 0 bases, with 18 bases remaining between them.

CDR3 amino acids: CASSVAASGAYNEQFF. Here the CDR3 DNA reads TGTGCCAGCAGCGTAGCTGCTAGCGGAGCCTACAATGAGCAGTTCTTC. The chain joins TRBV9 to TRBJ2-1; 7 bases agree with TRBD2. Unmatched junction bases numbered 5, after V lost 0 bases and J lost 2 bases. Germline V gives CDR1 SGDLS, CDR2 YYNGEE. There are 16 residues in the CDR3.

The chain carries TRBV7-3 and TRBJ2-7; the match to TRBD1 covers 9 bases. Germline CDR1 SGHTA, CDR2 FQGTGA. There are 15 residues in the CDR3. After removal of 0 bases from V and 7 bases from J, the junction contained 7 bases not matched to a gene. In nucleotides, the CDR3 is TGTGCCAGCAGCTTAACCCGGACAGGGGCGAAAGAGCAGTACTTC. Encoded protein: CASSLTRTGAKEQYF.

The V gene is TRBV4-1, the J gene TRBJ2-3; no firm D call. Trimming stripped 1 base from V and 0 bases from J, with 5 bases between. Per the germline V gene, CDR1 is MGHRA and CDR2 is YSYEKL. The CDR3 sequence is 14 residues long. The CDR3 sequence: CASSQAGSTDTQYF. In DNA, the CDR3 is TGCGCCAGCAGCCAAGCGGGTAGCACAGATACGCAGTATTTT.